A selection of T cell receptor beta chains follows, all from one sample in a study of T cells in Graves' hyperthyroidism and ophthalmopathy. TCRdb ran MiXCR on the multiplex PCR reads and lists one entry per CDR3 protein. The sample lists 200,000 to 300,000 distinct CDR3 sequences; over 20% were seen once. Material for sequencing was blood. The receptors shown here come from a woman in her thirties or forties with Graves' ophthalmopathy. Each CDR3 is given with its conserved first and last residue. The D gene is left open where the match is weak. Expanded clones get a size class; other rows say once, few or many, or leave the size out.

abundance: many; len: 14; d_gene: .; j_gene: TRBJ2-7; v_gene: TRBV19; CDR3aa: CASSITYDSYEQYF; CDR3nt: TGTGCCAGTAGTATTACATACGACTCCTACGAGCAGTACTTC
abundance: few; len: 12; d_gene: .; j_gene: TRBJ1-6; v_gene: TRBV6-1; CDR3aa: CASSRIYSPLHF; CDR3nt: TGTGCCAGCAGTCGGATTTACTCACCCCTCCACTTT
abundance: many; len: 14; d_gene: TRBD1; j_gene: TRBJ2-7; v_gene: TRBV5-1; CDR3aa: CASSRGQGASEQYF; CDR3nt: TGCGCCAGCAGCAGGGGACAGGGGGCTTCCGAGCAGTACTTC
abundance: many; len: 11; d_gene: .; j_gene: TRBJ2-5; v_gene: TRBV29-1; CDR3aa: CSVGLSETQYF; CDR3nt: TGCAGCGTTGGACTAAGCGAGACCCAGTACTTC
abundance: .; len: 14; d_gene: .; j_gene: TRBJ1-1; v_gene: TRBV7-8; CDR3aa: CASSHDLDGNEAFF; CDR3nt: TGTGCCAGCAGCCATGACCTGGACGGTAATGAAGCTTTCTTT
abundance: .; len: 18; d_gene: TRBD1; j_gene: TRBJ2-2; v_gene: TRBV5-1; CDR3aa: CASSSPTGGLEDTGELFF; CDR3nt: TGCGCCAGCAGCTCACCGACAGGGGGCCTTGAGGACACCGGGGAGCTGTTTTTT
abundance: many; len: 12; d_gene: .; j_gene: TRBJ1-3; v_gene: TRBV12-3/TRBV12-4; CDR3aa: CASGLRGNTIYF; CDR3nt: TGTGCCAGCGGCCTGCGAGGAAACACCATATATTTT
abundance: many; len: 14; d_gene: TRBD1; j_gene: TRBJ2-7; v_gene: TRBV20-1; CDR3aa: CSAKPPGQGNEQYF; CDR3nt: TGCAGTGCTAAGCCACCGGGACAGGGAAACGAGCAGTACTTC
abundance: .; len: 13; d_gene: TRBD1; j_gene: TRBJ1-5; v_gene: TRBV6-2/TRBV6-3; CDR3aa: CASQGEGDQPQHF; CDR3nt: TGTGCCAGCCAGGGGGAGGGGGATCAGCCCCAGCATTTT
abundance: many; len: 12; d_gene: .; j_gene: TRBJ2-5; v_gene: TRBV15; CDR3aa: CATSRPRETQYF; CDR3nt: TGTGCCACCAGCAGACCAAGGGAGACCCAGTACTTC
abundance: many; len: 17; d_gene: .; j_gene: TRBJ2-4; v_gene: TRBV7-9; CDR3aa: CASSLTPELLAKNIQYF; CDR3nt: TGTGCCAGCAGCTTAACTCCCGAGTTACTAGCCAAAAACATTCAGTACTTC
abundance: few; len: 15; d_gene: TRBD2; j_gene: TRBJ2-5; v_gene: TRBV9; CDR3aa: CASSVAFGTRETQYF; CDR3nt: TGTGCCAGCAGCGTAGCTTTTGGGACTAGAGAGACCCAGTACTTC
abundance: many; len: 13; d_gene: .; j_gene: TRBJ2-5; v_gene: TRBV24-1; CDR3aa: CATSDGVGETQYF; CDR3nt: TGTGCCACCAGTGACGGGGTTGGGGAGACCCAGTACTTC
abundance: many; len: 15; d_gene: .; j_gene: TRBJ2-7; v_gene: TRBV4-1; CDR3aa: CASSHNDRSSYEQYF; CDR3nt: TGCGCCAGCAGCCATAACGACCGTAGCTCCTACGAGCAGTACTTC
abundance: .; len: 16; d_gene: TRBD2; j_gene: TRBJ2-7; v_gene: TRBV12-3/TRBV12-4; CDR3aa: CASRPRLSGIYGQQYF; CDR3nt: TGTGCCAGCAGGCCACGCTTGAGCGGGATCTACGGACAGCAGTACTTC
abundance: many; len: 12; d_gene: .; j_gene: TRBJ1-1; v_gene: TRBV10-3; CDR3aa: CAISDSGTEAFF; CDR3nt: TGTGCCATCAGTGATAGTGGCACTGAAGCTTTCTTT
abundance: many; len: 13; d_gene: .; j_gene: TRBJ2-7; v_gene: TRBV28; CDR3aa: CATGDRILGEQYF; CDR3nt: TGTGCCACCGGCGACCGGATTCTTGGCGAGCAGTACTTC
abundance: few; len: 13; d_gene: .; j_gene: TRBJ1-1; v_gene: TRBV3-1; CDR3aa: CASSQVGNTEAFF; CDR3nt: TGTGCCAGCAGCCAAGTCGGGAACACTGAAGCTTTCTTT
abundance: many; len: 13; d_gene: .; j_gene: TRBJ1-5; v_gene: TRBV6-1; CDR3aa: CASSGRGSQPQHF; CDR3nt: TGTGCCAGCAGTGGTCGGGGGAGTCAGCCCCAGCATTTT
abundance: many; len: 18; d_gene: .; j_gene: TRBJ2-2; v_gene: TRBV11-1; CDR3aa: CASSLSGAAGLNTGELFF; CDR3nt: TGTGCCAGCAGCCTTTCGGGCGCGGCAGGACTTAACACCGGGGAGCTGTTTTTT
abundance: many; len: 13; d_gene: .; j_gene: TRBJ2-7; v_gene: TRBV29-1; CDR3aa: CSVETGTSYEQYF; CDR3nt: TGCAGCGTTGAAACCGGGACCTCTTACGAGCAGTACTTC
abundance: .; len: 14; d_gene: .; j_gene: TRBJ1-1; v_gene: TRBV6-5; CDR3aa: CASSSILMGAEAFF; CDR3nt: TGTGCCAGCAGTTCCATCCTAATGGGTGCTGAAGCTTTCTTT
abundance: many; len: 15; d_gene: .; j_gene: TRBJ1-2; v_gene: TRBV28; CDR3aa: CASSVHSGGDYGYTF; CDR3nt: TGTGCCAGCAGTGTCCACAGCGGGGGGGACTATGGCTACACCTTC
abundance: many; len: 15; d_gene: .; j_gene: TRBJ1-3; v_gene: TRBV2; CDR3aa: CASSVQAHSGNTIYF; CDR3nt: TGTGCCAGCAGTGTTCAGGCCCACTCTGGAAACACCATATATTTT
abundance: few; len: 14; d_gene: .; j_gene: TRBJ2-2; v_gene: TRBV24-1; CDR3aa: CATLGNSVTGELFF; CDR3nt: TGTGCCACCTTAGGGAACAGTGTTACCGGGGAGCTGTTTTTT
abundance: .; len: 11; d_gene: .; j_gene: TRBJ2-7; v_gene: TRBV30; CDR3aa: CAWSVGDPKAF; CDR3nt: TGTGCCTGGAGTGTTGGGGACCCTAAGGCTTTC
abundance: .; len: 14; d_gene: TRBD1; j_gene: TRBJ1-1; v_gene: TRBV10-3; CDR3aa: CAISAQGVITEAFF; CDR3nt: TGTGCCATCAGTGCACAGGGGGTGATCACTGAAGCTTTCTTT
abundance: many; len: 15; d_gene: .; j_gene: TRBJ1-3; v_gene: TRBV2; CDR3aa: CASSSQGSSGNTIYF; CDR3nt: TGTGCCAGCAGTTCCCAGGGCAGCTCTGGAAACACCATATATTTT
abundance: .; len: 12; d_gene: .; j_gene: TRBJ1-1; v_gene: TRBV28; CDR3aa: CASCYLNTEAFF; CDR3nt: TGTGCCAGCTGTTACTTGAACACTGAAGCTTTCTTT
abundance: many; len: 15; d_gene: .; j_gene: TRBJ2-7; v_gene: TRBV7-6; CDR3aa: CASSVSPQGGYEQYF; CDR3nt: TGTGCCAGCAGCGTATCGCCCCAAGGGGGTTACGAGCAGTACTTC
abundance: many; len: 14; d_gene: TRBD1; j_gene: TRBJ2-7; v_gene: TRBV7-2; CDR3aa: CASSLGGNRGEQYF; CDR3nt: TGTGCCAGCAGCTTAGGCGGGAACAGGGGGGAGCAGTACTTC
abundance: .; len: 14; d_gene: .; j_gene: TRBJ2-3; v_gene: TRBV11-2; CDR3aa: CASSVGVGTDTQYF; CDR3nt: TGTGCCAGCAGCGTGGGAGTGGGAACAGATACGCAGTATTTT
abundance: .; len: 16; d_gene: .; j_gene: TRBJ2-5; v_gene: TRBV15; CDR3aa: CATSNFSDGFQETQYF; CDR3nt: TGTGCCACCAGCAACTTTAGCGACGGGTTCCAAGAGACCCAGTACTTC
abundance: many; len: 14; d_gene: .; j_gene: TRBJ1-1; v_gene: TRBV7-9; CDR3aa: CASSPQTGTTEAFF; CDR3nt: TGTGCCAGCAGCCCCCAGACGGGAACCACTGAAGCTTTCTTT
abundance: .; len: 14; d_gene: TRBD1; j_gene: TRBJ2-5; v_gene: TRBV2; CDR3aa: CASSETRGLETQYF; CDR3nt: TGTGCCAGCAGTGAGACCAGGGGGCTGGAGACCCAGTACTTC
abundance: many; len: 17; d_gene: .; j_gene: TRBJ2-2; v_gene: TRBV6-5; CDR3aa: CASSFRAGTPNTGELFF; CDR3nt: TGTGCCAGCAGTTTCCGAGCCGGGACACCGAACACCGGGGAGCTGTTTTTT
abundance: .; len: 13; d_gene: .; j_gene: TRBJ1-6; v_gene: TRBV6-1; CDR3aa: CASRTGYNSPLHF; CDR3nt: TGTGCCAGCAGAACAGGGTATAATTCACCCCTCCACTTT
abundance: many; len: 13; d_gene: .; j_gene: TRBJ1-2; v_gene: TRBV3-1; CDR3aa: CASSLGDNYGYTF; CDR3nt: TGTGCCAGCAGCCTCGGGGATAACTATGGCTACACCTTC
abundance: few; len: 13; d_gene: .; j_gene: TRBJ2-7; v_gene: TRBV12-3/TRBV12-4; CDR3aa: CASRETGINEQYF; CDR3nt: TGTGCCAGCCGGGAGACAGGGATAAACGAGCAGTACTTC
abundance: many; len: 14; d_gene: .; j_gene: TRBJ2-7; v_gene: TRBV6-5; CDR3aa: CASSTTGPSYEQYF; CDR3nt: TGTGCCAGCAGTACCACAGGGCCCTCCTACGAGCAGTACTTC